A single sample gave rise to the 10 T cell receptor beta chains below, sequenced in a study of blood T cell repertoires in COVID-19. TCRdb keeps only in-frame clones here, not all; method: immunoSEQ multiplex PCR. The sample has about 220,000 clones, 82% seen once; the top ten hold 3% to 4%. The specimen sequenced was PBMCs or T cells enriched from blood (not recorded which). The receptors originated from a woman aged 60 to 75 who had recovered from COVID-19.

This clone appeared a single time. This rearrangement joins TRBV18 to TRBJ1-1; TRBD1 matches 9 bases. Germline V gene lookup returns CDR1 KGHSH and CDR2 LQKENI. There are 16 residues in the CDR3. Germline trimming cut 3 bases from V and 0 bases from J; bases unmatched to any gene: 5. The CDR3, as DNA: TGTGCCAGCTCACCTTTTCGGGACAGGGTGAACACTGAAGCTTTCTTT. It yields the protein CASSPFRDRVNTEAFF.

The J gene is TRBJ2-3, the V gene TRBV10-3, with 7 bases aligning to TRBD2. This CDR3 comprises 13 residues. The junction had 9 bases not matched to a gene; V was cut back by 10 bases and J by 5 bases. Germline V gene lookup returns CDR1 ENHRY and CDR2 SYGVKD. CDR3 coding DNA: TGTGCCACGAGGGGAGGGGCGGAAGATACGCAGTATTTT. Its protein is CATRGGAEDTQYF.

The chain couples TRBV19 to TRBJ1-3, with TRBD1 identical over 9 bases. The trim removed 4 bases at V and 3 bases at J, leaving 4 bases unmatched. The CDR3 is made up of 15 amino acids. Germline V CDR1 and CDR2: LNHDA, SQIVND (reference sequence). The CDR3 bases are TGTGCCAGTAGTAAACCGGGACAGGGTGGAAACACCATATATTTT. It specifies CASSKPGQGGNTIYF.

This rearrangement joins TRBV29-1 to TRBJ2-7, with 11 bases identical to TRBD2. Unmatched junction bases numbered 6, after V lost 6 bases and J lost 2 bases. This CDR3 spans 14 amino acids. CDR1 SQVTM and CDR2 ANQGSEA come from the germline V gene. DNA of the CDR3: TGCAGCGTCCAACTAGCGGGAGTAACCTACGAGCAGTACTTC. This sequence encodes CSVQLAGVTYEQYF.

The CDR3 region is CASSLAGKFYGYTF. The CDR3 bases are TGTGCCAGCAGCTTGGCAGGGAAGTTCTATGGCTACACCTTC. The V and J genes are TRBV5-5 and TRBJ1-2, with D possibly being TRBD1 (5 bases). V was cut by 0 bases and J by 4 bases, with 10 bases left in between. The CDR3 is made up of 14 amino acids. Germline V gene lookup returns CDR1 SGHKS and CDR2 YYEKEE (reference sequence).

This chain uses TRBV3-1 (or the pseudogene TRBV3-2) with TRBJ2-7; TRBD2 might be the D (7 bases). CDR1 is LGHDT and CDR2 is YNNKEL in the germline V gene (reference sequence). The CDR3 is made up of 14 amino acids. V was cut by 6 bases and J by 0 bases, with 12 bases left in between. The CDR3 sequence: CASRRGGGSYEQYF. DNA for the CDR3: TGTGCCAGCAGACGAGGGGGGGGCTCCTACGAGCAGTACTTC.

The genes are TRBV11-2 and TRBJ2-7, with D possibly TRBD1 on 6 matching bases. The germline gives CDR1 SGHAT, CDR2 FQNNGV. Deletions cut 0 bases from V and 0 bases from J, with 9 bases between. The CDR3 is 15 residues long. In DNA, the CDR3 is TGTGCCAGCAGCTTAGATACAGGGAGCTCCTACGAGCAGTACTTC. Encoded protein: CASSLDTGSSYEQYF. The whole variable domain, filled in from reference TRBV11-2 and TRBJ2-7, reads EAGVAQSPRYKIIEKRQSVAFWCNPISGHATLYWYQQILGQGPKLLIQFQNNGVVDDSQLPKDRFSAERLKGVDSTLKIQPAKLEDSAVYLCASSLDTGSSYEQYFGPGTRLTVT.

The chain couples TRBV5-4 to TRBJ2-2; 8 bases match TRBD2. The J segment lost 4 bases and the V segment lost 4 bases, leaving 15 bases of the junction unmatched. CDR1 is SGHNT, CDR2 YYREEE, per germline (reference sequence). The CDR3 length is 18 residues. The CDR3 protein is CASSPLPGGILGTGELFF. DNA of the CDR3: TGTGCCAGCAGCCCCTTGCCGGGAGGGATTTTGGGCACCGGGGAGCTGTTTTTT.

The chain links TRBV5-6 to TRBJ1-2; possibly TRBD1 for D (6 bases). The germline CDR1 and CDR2 sequences are SGHDT and YYEEEE. Trimming pared 6 bases from V and 4 bases from J, leaving 16 bases between. CDR3 length: 14 amino acids. CDR3 amino acids: CASTGGPVVYGYTF. The CDR3 DNA sequence: TGTGCCAGCACTGGGGGCCCGGTGGTCTATGGCTACACCTTC.

The CDR3 DNA reads as TGTGCCAGCAGCTTAACAGGAATGGCTGAAGCTTTCTTT. Translating it yields CASSLTGMAEAFF. The chain recombines TRBV7-9 with TRBJ1-1; possibly TRBD1 for D (5 bases). Germline V lookup: CDR1 SEHNR, CDR2 FQNEAQ (reference sequence). V shed 2 bases and J shed 6 bases, with 10 bases lying between them. CDR3 length: 13 residues.